One sample yielded the 4 T cell receptor beta chains listed below, sequenced in a study of blood T cell repertoires in COVID-19. Assay: immunoSEQ multiplex PCR; the TCRdb copy retains only in-frame clones and omits some. The repertoire consists of 200,000 to 250,000 clones, with 70% to 90% occurring once and the leading ten covering 2.7%. The sample consisted of peripheral blood. The receptors stem from a man in his thirties or forties with COVID-19, enrolled during active disease.

The J gene is TRBJ1-2, the V gene TRBV30; D gene unclear. CDR1 and CDR2 from the germline V gene are GTSNPN and SVGIG (reference sequence). V was cut by 1 base and J by 2 bases, with 14 bases left in between. CDR3 size: 15 residues. The CDR3 is CAWSANGATNYGYTF. The CDR3 DNA sequence: TGTGCCTGGAGTGCGAATGGAGCCACGAACTATGGCTACACCTTC.

This clone was seen once. J is TRBJ2-7 and V is TRBV9, with 7 nucleotides matching TRBD1. The V segment lost 3 bases and the J segment 2 bases; nucleotides outside the gene matches: 8. The CDR3 is 15 amino acids. CDR1 and CDR2 (germline): SGDLS, YYNGEE. The CDR3 sequence is CASSDGAGGTYEQYF. The CDR3 DNA sequence: TGTGCCAGCAGCGATGGGGCAGGGGGTACCTACGAGCAGTACTTC.

J is TRBJ1-2 and V is TRBV27; possible D gene TRBD1, 5 bases. Between the trimmed V and J ends, which lost 0 bases and 3 bases, there was a span of 8 bases. The CDR3 totals 14 residues. CDR1 and CDR2 (germline): MNHEY, SMNVEV (reference sequence). The CDR3, as DNA: TGTGCCAGCAGTTTATCTGGAGGGGACTATGGCTACACCTTC. Translated: CASSLSGGDYGYTF.

The chain employs TRBV5-4 and TRBJ2-6; 9 bases match TRBD2. The CDR3 has 17 amino acids. Germline trimming cut 0 bases from V and 2 bases from J; bases unmatched to any gene: 3. CDR1 SGHNT and CDR2 YYREEE come from the germline V gene (reference sequence). DNA for the CDR3: TGTGCCAGCAGCTTGGGGACTAGCGTGCCTGGGGCCAACGTCCTGACTTTC. It yields the protein CASSLGTSVPGANVLTF.